The entry below gives a single TCR beta chain sequence along with its context. Its specificity is unknown. This sample was taken from a study of cytomegalovirus exposure and HLA in healthy donors. Turning to the study itself: The use of the same platform for the 120 validation repertoires and the approximately 730 first-cohort repertoires was reported by a later analysis. Points from the study as a whole: Confirmation was obtained in vitro that a few CMV-associated chains are specific for CMV antigens.

From germline, CDR1 is KGHSH and CDR2 LQKENI. V was cut by 0 bases and J by 3 bases, with 5 bases left in between. The CDR3 totals 13 residues. Clones were sequenced by immunoSEQ multiplex PCR, and TCRdb holds only the in-frame ones, with some missing. The sample carries tens of thousands of clones, 96% recorded once. Donors were drawn from the approximately 120-subject validation cohort, separate from the roughly 670-subject first cohort. The sequenced material came from PBMCs. The chain joins TRBV18 to TRBJ1-1; D gene ambiguous. This receptor was taken from a man younger than 35 in good health and CMV-seronegative. CDR3 bases: TGTGCCAGCTCACCACCGGGAGACACTGAAGCTTTCTTT. Translation gives CASSPPGDTEAFF.